This T cell receptor (beta chain) was obtained from a study of T cell repertoires in cytomegalovirus infection. Study in general: Indications came from public TCR beta signatures; they pointed to CMV infection and to a matching HLA type. Broader study findings: Individuals carrying CMV plus the relevant HLA were identified by cumulative frequency of public TCR beta families. Dominating the ex vivo response were HLA-C-restricted CMV-specific TCR beta clonotypes.

TCRdb analysed the reads with MiXCR anew, one entry per CDR3 protein. This sample carries nearly 450,000 distinct CDR3 sequences, under 40% of them seen once, and the ten largest clones take roughly an eighth. A word on this clonotype: Its target is unknown.

CDR3 length equals 15 residues. Between the trimmed V and J ends, which lost 1 base and 11 bases, there was a span of 20 bases. Looked up from germline, CDR1 is MDHEN and CDR2 is SYDVKM. Input material: PBMCs. The rearrangement links TRBV28 to TRBJ2-5; D is perhaps TRBD1 or TRBD2 (7 bases each). The receptor's source is a human donor in good health (CMV status not recorded). Some clones in this sample may be carry-over from other donors' samples. The CDR3 region is CASSLSGGGKRKQYF. The CDR3 DNA sequence: TGTGCCAGCAGTTTATCAGGGGGGGGCAAGAGAAAGCAGTACTTC.